The entry that follows covers one T cell receptor (beta chain) sequence. The specificity of this receptor is unknown. No base qualities exist here, and no much larger clone lies one base off it. These data originate in a study of control samples from healthy donors and cancer patients (dated by TCRdb to about 2020). Libraries were prepared through the immunoSEQ multiplex PCR assay. TCRdb took over this immuneACCESS table, retaining in-frame rearrangements with V and J assigned. Such tables are incomplete; in checked studies, under half of the missing clones stem from an unresolved V gene, and the remainder is unexplained. Here the sample has about 29,000 clones; roughly 85% occur a single time. The ten top clones hold about 3.8% of the sample. Per the germline V gene, SGHTA is the CDR1 and FQGNSA is the CDR2. The trim is 5 bases for V and 4 bases for J, with a gap of 11 bases between the germline ends. Counted from cysteine to phenylalanine, this CDR3 has 14 amino acids. Kept here is only the CDR3 DNA, which spans 42 bases and is read in frame from base 1.

This sequence was found in a female donor with melanoma. Recombination linked TRBV7-2 to TRBJ2-2; the D region may be TRBD1 or TRBD2, each matching 5 bases equally. Sequencing used formalin-fixed, paraffin-embedded tissue. The CDR3 reads as follows: CASSPGRRTGELFF. The sequenced DNA: TGTGCCAGCAGCCCGGGACGGCGCACCGGGGAGCTGTTTTTT.